This paragraph covers one T cell receptor beta chain sequence. Its antigen is undetermined. The CDR3 is made up of 13 amino acids. Between the trimmed V and J ends, which lost 5 bases and 8 bases, there was a span of 16 bases. Germline CDR1 reads SGHTA; CDR2 reads FQGTGA. Amplified TCR beta CDR3 regions derived from RNA transcripts. HTBI primers were used for first-round RT-PCR of the TCR CDR3. From the multiplex PCR reads, TCRdb called clonotypes with MiXCR, one entry per CDR3 protein. The sample lists 500,000 or so distinct CDR3 sequences, 17% seen once, with 17% in the top ten. This entry is derived from a study of T cells in Graves' hyperthyroidism and ophthalmopathy. Study-level results: Onset of ophthalmopathy came a median roughly 6.4 months after the model predicted it.

The chain carries TRBV7-3 and TRBJ2-7; a possible D gene is TRBD2 (6 bases). Sample: blood. This TCR came from a woman aged 18-29 years with Graves' ophthalmopathy. CDR3 sequence: CASSPPGTSKQYF. The CDR3 coding sequence is TGTGCCAGCAGCCCCCCCGGTACTAGCAAGCAGTACTTC.